This TCR beta chain was sequenced for a study of cytomegalovirus exposure and HLA in healthy donors. Study results and limitations: Usually a TCR sequence was rare, but some public TCRs were found in many donors. Over 150 TCR beta chains were listed as cytomegalovirus-associated.

Points on this clone: Its cognate antigen is unknown.

Using immunoSEQ multiplex PCR, the repertoire was profiled, and TCRdb retains in-frame clones only, with some absent. The data hold some 65,000 clones, with 90% to 95% observed a single time. Trimming took 6 bases from V and 5 from J, leaving 14 bases between them. The CDR3 has 13 residues. Germline V gene lookup returns CDR1 SGHDT and CDR2 YYEEEE. The chain has TRBV5-6 and TRBJ1-1; the D gene is possibly TRBD1 (5 bases). Sequenced input: PBMCs. This clonotype originated in a man younger than 35 in good health and CMV-seropositive. CDR3 region: CASNRWGVTEAFF. CDR3 bases: TGTGCCAGCAACCGATGGGGGGTTACTGAAGCTTTCTTT.